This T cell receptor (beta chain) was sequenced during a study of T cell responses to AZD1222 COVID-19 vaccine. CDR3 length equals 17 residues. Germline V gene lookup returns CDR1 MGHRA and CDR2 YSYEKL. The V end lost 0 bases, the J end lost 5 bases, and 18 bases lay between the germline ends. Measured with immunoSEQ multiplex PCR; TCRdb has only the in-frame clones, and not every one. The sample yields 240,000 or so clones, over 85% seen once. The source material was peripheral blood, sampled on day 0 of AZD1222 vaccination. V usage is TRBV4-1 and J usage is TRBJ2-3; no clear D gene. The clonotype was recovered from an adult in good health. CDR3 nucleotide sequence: TGCGCCAGCAGCCAAGATCGAAGGGCAGGAAAGGGAGATACGCAGTATTTT. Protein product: CASSQDRRAGKGDTQYF.